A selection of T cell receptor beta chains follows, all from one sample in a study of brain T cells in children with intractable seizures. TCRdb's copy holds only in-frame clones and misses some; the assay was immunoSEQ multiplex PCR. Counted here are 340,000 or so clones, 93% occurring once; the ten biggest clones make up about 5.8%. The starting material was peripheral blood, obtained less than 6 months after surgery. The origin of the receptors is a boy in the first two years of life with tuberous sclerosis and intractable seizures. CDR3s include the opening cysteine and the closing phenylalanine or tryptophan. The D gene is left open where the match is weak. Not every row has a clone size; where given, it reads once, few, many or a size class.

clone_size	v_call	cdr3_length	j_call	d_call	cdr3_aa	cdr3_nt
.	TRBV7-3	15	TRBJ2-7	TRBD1	CASSLNVGTGREQYF	TGTGCCAGCAGCTTGAACGTAGGGACAGGGCGGGAGCAGTACTTC
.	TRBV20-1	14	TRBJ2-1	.	CSASGNRGLNEQFF	TGCAGTGCTAGTGGGAATCGGGGACTCAATGAGCAGTTCTTC
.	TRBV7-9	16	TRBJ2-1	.	CASRYATGARGNEQFF	TGTGCCAGCAGATACGCGACAGGAGCTCGCGGCAATGAGCAGTTCTTC
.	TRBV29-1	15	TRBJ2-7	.	CSVLGQGLSTYEQYF	TGCAGCGTCCTGGGGCAGGGGCTTTCCACCTACGAGCAGTACTTC
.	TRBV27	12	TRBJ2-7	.	CASSGSSYEQYF	TGTGCCAGCAGTGGGAGCTCCTACGAGCAGTACTTC
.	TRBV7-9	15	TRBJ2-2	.	CASSLGGTTTGELFF	TGTGCCAGCAGCTTAGGCGGGACCACCACCGGGGAGCTGTTTTTT
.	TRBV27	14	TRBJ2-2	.	CASSLEGNTGELFF	TGTGCCAGCAGTTTAGAGGGAAACACCGGGGAGCTGTTTTTT
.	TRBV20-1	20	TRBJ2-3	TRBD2	CSASGVIAGGPSEAADTQYF	TGCAGTGCTAGTGGGGTGATAGCGGGAGGGCCTTCAGAGGCGGCAGATACGCAGTATTTT
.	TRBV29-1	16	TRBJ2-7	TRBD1	CSVGLVGQGALDEQYF	TGCAGCGTTGGTTTAGTCGGACAGGGGGCTTTAGACGAGCAGTACTTC
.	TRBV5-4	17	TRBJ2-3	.	CASSDFFRDTRTDTQYF	TGTGCCAGCAGCGACTTTTTCCGGGACACCCGCACAGATACGCAGTATTTT
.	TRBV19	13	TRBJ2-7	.	CASSMSGGYEQYF	TGTGCCAGTAGTATGAGTGGCGGCTACGAGCAGTACTTC
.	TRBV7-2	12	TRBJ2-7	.	CASSSTVFEQYF	TGTGCCAGCAGCTCGACGGTCTTCGAGCAGTACTTC
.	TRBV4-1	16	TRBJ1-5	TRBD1	CASSQTTGVPWGPQHF	TGCGCCAGCAGCCAGACGACAGGGGTCCCTTGGGGGCCCCAGCATTTT
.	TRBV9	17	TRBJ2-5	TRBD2	CASSVEGLAGHQETQYF	TGTGCCAGCAGCGTAGAAGGACTAGCGGGGCACCAAGAGACCCAGTACTTC
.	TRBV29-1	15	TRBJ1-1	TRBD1	CSVDMTDRGPLGAFF	TGCAGCGTTGATATGACGGACAGGGGGCCATTGGGAGCTTTCTTT
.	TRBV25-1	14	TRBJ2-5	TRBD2	CASSDRPGGVTQYF	TGTGCCAGCAGTGACCGGCCTGGGGGGGTGACCCAGTACTTC
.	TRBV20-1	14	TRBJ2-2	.	CSASRKGGSGELFF	TGCAGTGCTAGTAGGAAGGGTGGATCCGGGGAGCTGTTTTTT
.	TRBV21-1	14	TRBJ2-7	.	CASSKGWRGYEQYF	TGTGCCAGCAGCAAAGGTTGGAGGGGCTACGAGCAGTACTTC
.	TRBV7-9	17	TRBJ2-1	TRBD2	CASSFGAAGLPYNEQFF	TGTGCCAGCAGCTTTGGTGCGGCGGGACTACCATACAATGAGCAGTTCTTC
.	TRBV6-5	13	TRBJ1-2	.	CASRGSANYGYTF	TGTGCCAGCAGAGGTTCGGCTAACTATGGCTACACCTTC
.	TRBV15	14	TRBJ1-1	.	CATSTLTGNTEAFF	TGTGCCACCAGCACCTTGACAGGGAACACTGAAGCTTTCTTT
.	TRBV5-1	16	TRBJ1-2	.	CASSLARGEYDYGYTF	TGCGCCAGCAGCTTGGCCCGGGGCGAGTATGACTATGGCTACACCTTC
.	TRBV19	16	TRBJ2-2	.	CASSGPLAAYTGELFF	TGTGCCAGTAGTGGCCCCCTTGCCGCCTACACCGGGGAGCTGTTTTTT
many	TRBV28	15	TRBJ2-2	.	CASSLYVTTTGELFF	TGTGCCAGCAGTTTATACGTGACTACCACCGGGGAGCTGTTTTTT
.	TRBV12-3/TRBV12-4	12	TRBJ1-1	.	CAKAGENTEAFF	TGTGCCAAAGCCGGGGAAAACACTGAAGCTTTCTTT
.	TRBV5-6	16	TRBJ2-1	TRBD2	CASSLALSPSGNEQFF	TGTGCCAGCAGCTTGGCCTTGAGTCCTAGCGGGAATGAGCAGTTCTTC
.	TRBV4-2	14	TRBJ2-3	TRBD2	CASSPGLAPDTQYF	TGTGCCAGCAGCCCAGGACTAGCTCCGGATACGCAGTATTTT
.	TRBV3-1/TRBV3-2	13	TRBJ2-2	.	CASSPFPGGELFF	TGTGCCAGCAGCCCTTTTCCCGGTGGGGAGCTGTTTTTT